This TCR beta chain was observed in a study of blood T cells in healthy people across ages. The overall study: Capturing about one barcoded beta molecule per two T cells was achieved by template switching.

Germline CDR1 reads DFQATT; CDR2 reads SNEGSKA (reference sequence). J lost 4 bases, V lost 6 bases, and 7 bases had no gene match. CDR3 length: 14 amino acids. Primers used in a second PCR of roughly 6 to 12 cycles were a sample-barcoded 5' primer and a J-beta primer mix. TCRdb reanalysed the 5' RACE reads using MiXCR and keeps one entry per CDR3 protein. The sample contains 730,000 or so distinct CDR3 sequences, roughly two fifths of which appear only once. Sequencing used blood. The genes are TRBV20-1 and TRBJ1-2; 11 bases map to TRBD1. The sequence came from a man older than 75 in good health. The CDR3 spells CSALPGTGGYGYTF. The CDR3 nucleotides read TGCAGTGCGCTACCCGGGACAGGGGGCTATGGCTACACCTTC.